This passage covers 31 T cell receptor beta chains from one sample sequenced in a study of T-cell memory formation after mild COVID-19. TCRdb independently ran MiXCR on the 5' RACE reads; one entry per CDR3 protein. Of 500,000 to 650,000 distinct CDR3 sequences in the sample, roughly 20% were seen once. The sequenced sample was PBMCs or a T cell subset sorted from them (not recorded which). These receptors were taken from an adult woman who had mild COVID-19 (a few samples of this study predate the infection). Cell type and time point are not known.

The chain joins TRBV7-2 to TRBJ2-2, with D possibly matching TRBD2 (5 bases). Trimming left V 3 bases short and J 4 bases short, with 18 bases between. The CDR3 covers 17 residues. CDR1 and CDR2 (germline): SGHTA, FQGNSA. The CDR3 is CASSLETMRGSTGELFF. The CDR3 DNA reads as TGTGCCAGCAGCTTGGAAACCATGCGAGGGAGCACCGGGGAGCTGTTTTTT. The full variable domain, in which reference TRBV7-2 and TRBJ2-2 provide the parts outside the CDR3, is GAGVSQSPSNKVTEKGKDVELRCDPISGHTALYWYRQSLGQGLEFLIYFQGNSAPDKSGLPSDRFSAERTGGSVSTLTIQRTQQEDSAVYLCASSLETMRGSTGELFFGEGSRLTVL.

A few counts support this clonotype. The rearrangement uses TRBV6-6 and TRBJ2-3; 11 bases are shared with TRBD2. With V trimmed by 4 bases and J by 11 bases, 5 bases remained unmatched. From germline, CDR1 is MNHNY and CDR2 SVGAGI (reference sequence). The CDR3 runs to 13 residues. CDR3 sequence reads: CASSFTSGGWQYF. CDR3 bases: TGTGCCAGCAGTTTTACTAGCGGGGGCTGGCAGTATTTT.

This clonotype was detected a few times. DNA for the CDR3: TGTGCCACCAGCAGAGTCCCGACTAGCGACCAAGAGACCCAGTACTTC. It specifies CATSRVPTSDQETQYF. The chain is built from TRBV15 and TRBJ2-5, with 8 bases aligning to TRBD2. Germline V lookup: CDR1 LNHNV, CDR2 YYDKDF (reference sequence). The CDR3 runs 16 residues. Losses at the gene ends were 1 base for V and 0 bases for J; bases not matched to a gene: 4.

The chain is built from TRBV3-1 and TRBJ2-1, with D maybe TRBD1 (5 bases). Germline CDR1 LGHDT, CDR2 YNNKEL (reference sequence). Trimming took 0 bases from V and 6 from J, leaving 12 bases between them. This CDR3 has 15 amino acids. The CDR3 loop reads CASSQDQPGFNEQFF. In DNA, the CDR3 is TGTGCCAGCAGCCAAGATCAGCCAGGGTTCAATGAGCAGTTCTTC.

The chain uses TRBV24-1 and TRBJ1-5; perhaps TRBD1 as D (6 bases). Trimming took off 7 bases at V and 3 bases at J, with 9 bases between the two ends. CDR1 KGHDR and CDR2 SFDVKD come from the germline V gene. The length of the CDR3 is 13 residues. CDR3 DNA: TGTGCCACCAGACGGACAGACAATCAGCCCCAGCATTTT. It is translated as CATRRTDNQPQHF.

V usage is TRBV20-1 and J usage is TRBJ1-2; D unclear. There are 11 residues in the CDR3. Germline values: CDR1 DFQATT, CDR2 SNEGSKA (reference sequence). V was clipped by 4 bases and J by 4 bases, with 7 bases between them. Here the CDR3 reads CSATMAYGYTF. The CDR3 region has the DNA TGCAGTGCTACCATGGCCTATGGCTACACCTTC.

Only a few counts were recorded for this clonotype. The chain carries TRBV20-1 and TRBJ1-4; 8 bases line up with TRBD1. Trimming took 3 bases from V and 0 from J; bases not matched to a gene: 9. This CDR3 contains 17 residues. CDR1 and CDR2 (germline): DFQATT, SNEGSKA (reference sequence). The CDR3 loop is CSARDADRAATNEKLFF. CDR3 sequence (DNA): TGCAGTGCTAGGGACGCGGACAGGGCCGCAACTAATGAAAAACTGTTTTTT.

J is TRBJ1-1 and V is TRBV7-6; a weak D match, TRBD1 (5 bases). Trimming pared 5 bases from V and 0 bases from J, leaving 13 bases between. Germline assignment: CDR1 SGHVS and CDR2 FNYEAQ. This CDR3 has 15 residues. The DNA for the CDR3 is TGTGCCAGCAGCCCTGGACCAGGGCTGAACACTGAAGCTTTCTTT. Translation: CASSPGPGLNTEAFF.

The J gene is TRBJ1-1, the V gene TRBV6-1; 9 bases line up with TRBD1. The CDR3 loop spans 13 amino acids. J lost 5 bases, V lost 7 bases, and 5 bases had no gene match. The germline V gene has CDR1 MNHNS and CDR2 SASEGT. DNA of the CDR3: TGTGCCAGCAACTTACAGGGGGCAACTGAAGCTTTCTTT. Its translation is CASNLQGATEAFF.

This clonotype was counted between two and nine times. This CDR3 reads CSSMPHEGNTEAFF. CDR3 nucleotide sequence: TGCAGCTCTATGCCCCATGAAGGGAACACTGAAGCTTTCTTT. J is TRBJ1-1 and V is TRBV20-1, with D uncertain. CDR3 length: 14 residues. Germline assignment: CDR1 DFQATT and CDR2 SNEGSKA (reference sequence).

This clonotype was counted many times. This chain uses TRBV5-1 with TRBJ1-1; D is unresolved. Germline V gene data show CDR1 as SGHRS and CDR2 as YFSETQ. V gave up 5 bases and J gave up 1 base, with 9 bases separating them. The CDR3 totals 13 residues. The CDR3 is CASSGNRNTEAFF. CDR3 coding DNA: TGCGCCAGCAGTGGGAATCGGAACACTGAAGCTTTCTTT.

Written as DNA, the CDR3 is TGTGCCTGGAGTCGGACAGTTTACGAGCAGTACTTC. Translation gives CAWSRTVYEQYF. The V call is TRBV30, the J call TRBJ2-7; weak D call: TRBD1 (6 bases). The CDR3 is 12 residues long. The germline gives CDR1 GTSNPN, CDR2 SVGIG (reference sequence). V lost 2 bases and J lost 4, with 9 bases in between.

The chain links TRBV5-4 to TRBJ1-2; 10 positions agree with TRBD1. V gave up 4 bases and J gave up 6 bases; unmatched junction bases: 6. In germline, CDR1 is SGHNT, CDR2 YYREEE (reference sequence). The CDR3 totals 14 residues. The chain's CDR3 is CASSPRQGADGYTF. The CDR3 nucleotides are TGTGCCAGCAGCCCTAGACAGGGGGCTGATGGCTACACCTTC.

This clonotype was detected only a few times. V usage is TRBV24-1 and J usage is TRBJ2-2; 8 bases map to TRBD1. From germline, CDR1 is KGHDR and CDR2 SFDVKD. V lost 5 bases to trimming and J lost 4 bases; unmatched junction nucleotides: 8. The CDR3 is 16 residues long. CDR3 coding DNA: TGTGCCACCAGTGCTCAGGGCAGGGGGCTCACCGGGGAGCTGTTTTTT. It codes for CATSAQGRGLTGELFF.

This clonotype was detected only a few times. The DNA for the CDR3 is TGTGCCAGCAGCCACATCCCACCGCAGGAGGGGAGCTCCTACAATGAGCAGTTCTTC. This codes for CASSHIPPQEGSSYNEQFF. The genes are TRBV21-1 and TRBJ2-1; TRBD2, the table's D call, was not compared with the DNA. TRBV21-1 is deemed a pseudogene. This CDR3 has 19 residues.

In its sample, this clonotype was seen a few times. The chain employs TRBV6-5 and TRBJ2-2; unclear D gene. This CDR3 has 12 amino acids. Germline assignment: CDR1 MNHEY and CDR2 SVGAGI. Trimming left V 1 base short and J 8 bases short, with 5 bases between. This CDR3 is CASSYLQGELFF. As DNA, the CDR3 is TGTGCCAGCAGTTACTTACAAGGGGAGCTGTTTTTT.

The gene calls are TRBV12-3 or TRBV12-4 and TRBJ2-3; D is tentatively TRBD1 or TRBD2 (5 bases each). The CDR3 covers 14 residues. V was trimmed by 4 bases and J by 5 bases, leaving 13 bases between them. The CDR3 sequence: CASSWRGAQDTQYF. The CDR3 bases are TGTGCCAGCAGTTGGAGAGGGGCACAAGATACGCAGTATTTT.

This clonotype occurred many times. The rearrangement joins TRBV6-5 to TRBJ2-1; D gene ambiguous. Germline-derived CDR1 and CDR2 are MNHEY and SVGAGI. Trimming removed 0 bases from V and 3 bases from J, with 6 bases in between. CDR3 length equals 14 residues. Here the CDR3 DNA reads TGTGCCAGCAGTTACTCTGGCAGCTACAATGAGCAGTTCTTC. This encodes CASSYSGSYNEQFF.

The chain is built from TRBV15 and TRBJ2-3; tentative D call: TRBD2 (5 bases). The length of the CDR3 is 16 residues. CDR1 is LNHNV and CDR2 is YYDKDF in the germline V gene (reference sequence). The V end lost 5 bases, the J end lost 1 base, and 16 bases lay between the germline ends. CDR3 in amino acids: CATSPPSGPRTDTQYF. CDR3 nucleotides: TGTGCCACCAGCCCCCCGAGCGGACCCCGCACAGATACGCAGTATTTT.

This clonotype was detected ten times or more. The rearrangement joins TRBV4-3 to TRBJ2-1; 12 bases align to TRBD2. This CDR3 has 17 amino acids. Trimming took 0 bases from V and 7 from J; bases not matched to a gene: 7. The germline gives CDR1 LGHNA, CDR2 YSLEER. This CDR3 is CASSQDNASGRVNEQFF. CDR3 DNA: TGCGCCAGCAGCCAAGATAACGCTAGCGGGAGGGTAAATGAGCAGTTCTTC.

The chain employs TRBV20-1 and TRBJ1-5; TRBD1 matches at 9 bases. The CDR3 runs to 14 residues. Germline assignment: CDR1 DFQATT and CDR2 SNEGSKA (reference sequence). Trimming cost V 1 base and J 9 bases; bases outside gene matches: 7. CDR3 protein: CSARVGTGRTPQHF. CDR3 DNA sequence: TGCAGTGCTAGAGTCGGGACAGGGAGAACGCCCCAGCATTTT.

This clonotype was counted a few times. The chain carries TRBV5-1 and TRBJ2-5, with D possibly being TRBD1 or TRBD2 (5 bases each). This CDR3 is 17 amino acids long. From germline, CDR1 is SGHRS and CDR2 YFSETQ. Trimming took 0 bases from V and 0 from J, leaving 15 bases between them. DNA for the CDR3: TGCGCCAGCAGCTTGGGGGGGTGGTACAGCGACCAAGAGACCCAGTACTTC. Its protein product is CASSLGGWYSDQETQYF.

The chain carries TRBV5-6 and TRBJ2-4; 7 bases line up with TRBD2. Germline V gives CDR1 SGHDT, CDR2 YYEEEE. Trimming at V came to 0 bases and at J to 6 bases, leaving 3 bases not matched to a gene. The length of the CDR3 is 14 residues. CDR3 sequence (DNA): TGTGCCAGCAGCTTGGTCGGCGGGAGAAACATTCAGTACTTC. This encodes CASSLVGGRNIQYF.

The V gene is TRBV19, the J gene TRBJ2-1; 7 bases align to TRBD1. The CDR3 extends over 14 amino acids. V trimming: 6 bases; J trimming: 2 bases; junction bases outside the gene matches: 4. Germline V gene sequence: CDR1 LNHDA, CDR2 SQIVND (reference sequence). CDR3 amino acids: CASRTTGTYNEQFF. CDR3 nucleotide sequence: TGTGCCAGTAGGACGACAGGGACCTACAATGAGCAGTTCTTC.

This clonotype has a count of ten or more. The rearrangement links TRBV25-1 to TRBJ2-5; no clear D. Between the trimmed V and J ends, which lost 0 bases and 7 bases, there was a span of 6 bases. Per the germline V gene, CDR1 is MGHDK and CDR2 is SYGVNS. CDR3 length equals 12 residues. The CDR3, as DNA: TGTGCCAGCAGTGAATATCCAGGGACCCAGTACTTC. This sequence encodes CASSEYPGTQYF.

This clonotype was observed a few times. This chain joins TRBV19 and TRBJ1-1; 7 nucleotides align to TRBD1. The CDR3 runs to 14 residues. CDR1 is LNHDA and CDR2 is SQIVND in the germline V gene (reference sequence). V trimming: 7 bases; J trimming: 4 bases; junction bases outside the gene matches: 9. In DNA, the CDR3 is TGTGCCAGTATCGGGAGGAGGGGGCTCACTGAAGCTTTCTTT. It encodes CASIGRRGLTEAFF.

V usage is TRBV7-2 and J usage is TRBJ2-1; D remains ambiguous. This CDR3 has 16 amino acids. Germline V gene data show CDR1 as SGHTA and CDR2 as FQGNSA. Deletions cut 4 bases from V and 1 base from J, with 14 bases between. The CDR3 sequence is CASSSQPPPSYNEQFF. For the CDR3, the DNA is TGTGCCAGCAGCTCCCAGCCCCCACCATCCTACAATGAGCAGTTCTTC.

Note on this clonotype: The junction shows a germline mismatch at one end, possibly a read error. J is TRBJ2-7 and V is TRBV5-1; D may be TRBD2 (6 bases). Germline-derived CDR1 and CDR2 are SGHRS and YFSETQ. The CDR3 runs 14 residues. CDR3: CASSPSGENYEHYF. In DNA form, the CDR3 reads TGCGCCAGCAGCCCCTCGGGGGAGAACTACGAGCATTACTTC.

There are a few counts of this clonotype. This rearrangement joins TRBV25-1 to TRBJ2-3, with D tentatively TRBD1 (5 bases). The CDR3 is 13 residues long. The ends were cut back, 6 bases at V and 2 bases at J, with 9 bases in the middle. Germline CDR1 and CDR2: MGHDK and SYGVNS. CDR3 residues: CASRRQSTDTQYF. CDR3 DNA: TGTGCCAGCAGAAGACAGTCCACAGATACGCAGTATTTT. Looking up the rest from reference TRBV25-1 and TRBJ2-3 gives the full variable domain: EADIYQTPRYLVIGTGKKITLECSQTMGHDKMYWYQQDPGMELHLIHYSYGVNSTEKGDLSSESTVSRIRTEHFPLTLESARPSHTSQYLCASRRQSTDTQYFGPGTRLTVL.

The chain carries TRBV6-5 and TRBJ2-1; TRBD2 matches 12 bases. Looked up from germline, CDR1 is MNHEY and CDR2 is SVGAGI. The CDR3 contains 16 residues. V lost 1 base to trimming and J lost 9 bases; unmatched junction nucleotides: 7. The CDR3 DNA reads TGTGCCAGCAGTTACTTCGCTAGCGGGAGGGTCAGTGAGCAGTTCTTC. It codes for CASSYFASGRVSEQFF.

At least ten counts were recorded for this clonotype. The chain recombines TRBV9 with TRBJ2-2; D call uncertain. The CDR3 extends over 13 amino acids. Germline CDR1 and CDR2: SGDLS and YYNGEE. V lost 2 bases, J lost 5 bases, and 7 bases lay in between. In nucleotides, the CDR3 is TGTGCCAGCAGCGTGACTGGAACCGGGGAGCTGTTTTTT. It codes for CASSVTGTGELFF.